This T cell receptor (beta chain) was documented in a study of beta chain features in type 1 diabetes. What was sequenced were expressed TCRB transcripts, since all of the isolated RNA had been reverse transcribed. The method was immunoSEQ multiplex PCR; TCRdb's version includes in-frame clones alone and lacks a portion of them. Of hundreds of thousands of clones listed, 15% to 18% are singletons. Unmatched junction bases numbered 7, after V lost 5 bases and J lost 7 bases. CDR3 length equals 13 residues. Germline lookup yields CDR1 SGHTA and CDR2 FQGNSA. The V call is TRBV7-2, the J call TRBJ1-2; 7 positions agree with TRBD1. The receptor's source is a young man in good health. Sequenced: naive CD4+ T cells from blood. The CDR3 sequence is CASSPGGRVGYTF. The CDR3 bases are TGTGCCAGCAGCCCAGGGGGGAGGGTTGGCTACACCTTC.